This T cell receptor (beta chain) stems from a study of T cell responses to AZD1222 COVID-19 vaccine. The study, taken as a whole, reports: Seropositive status at baseline applied to only six AZD1222 recipients.

The CDR3 loop spans 13 amino acids. The V end was cut by 6 bases, the J end by 5 bases, with 13 bases between. Per the germline V gene, CDR1 is WSHSY and CDR2 is SAAADI. The method was immunoSEQ multiplex PCR; TCRdb's version includes in-frame clones alone and lacks a portion of them. The sample has about 97,000 clones, 88% seen once. Notes on this clone: Its antigen remains unknown.

The source was peripheral blood, collected on day 0 of AZD1222 vaccination. This TCR was recovered from an adult in good health. This chain connects TRBV10-2 to TRBJ1-1; D gene ambiguous. CDR3 region: CASSEQLPTEAFF. The CDR3 region has the DNA TGCGCCAGCAGCGAACAGTTACCTACTGAAGCTTTCTTT.